This paragraph reports one TCR beta chain. The CDR3 length is 16 residues. The trim removed 9 bases at V and 5 bases at J, leaving 14 bases unmatched. From germline, CDR1 is LNHNV and CDR2 YYDKDF (reference sequence). These data belong to a study of blood T cell repertoires in COVID-19. Clones were sequenced by immunoSEQ multiplex PCR, and TCRdb holds only the in-frame ones, with some missing. Of about 130,000 clones listed, about four fifths were seen once; the top ten hold approximately 12%. The sequenced material came from peripheral blood. The J gene is TRBJ2-1, the V gene TRBV15, with 9 bases matching TRBD2. This clonotype was sampled from a woman aged 55-69 years with acute or convalescent COVID-19. CDR3 coding DNA: TGTGCCACGTCTCTTAGCGGGGGCCTTGCTAACAATGAGCAGTTCTTC. Translation gives CATSLSGGLANNEQFF. Together with reference TRBV15 and TRBJ2-1, the CDR3 gives the full variable domain: DAMVIQNPRYQVTQFGKPVTLSCSQTLNHNVMYWYQQKSSQAPKLLFHYYDKDFNNEADTPDNFQSRRPNTSFCFLDIRSPGLGDTAMYLCATSLSGGLANNEQFFGPGTRLTVL.